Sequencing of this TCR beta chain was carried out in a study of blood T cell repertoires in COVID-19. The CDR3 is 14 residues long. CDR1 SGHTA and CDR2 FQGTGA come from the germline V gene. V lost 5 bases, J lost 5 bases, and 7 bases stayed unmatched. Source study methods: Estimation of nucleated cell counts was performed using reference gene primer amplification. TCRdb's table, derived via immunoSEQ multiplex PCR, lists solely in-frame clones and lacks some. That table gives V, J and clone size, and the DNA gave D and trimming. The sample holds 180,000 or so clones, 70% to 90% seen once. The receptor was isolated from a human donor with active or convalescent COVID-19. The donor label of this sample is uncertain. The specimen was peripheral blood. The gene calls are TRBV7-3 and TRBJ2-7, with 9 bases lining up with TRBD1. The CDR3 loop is CASSPDRGYDEQYF. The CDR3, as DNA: TGTGCCAGCAGCCCGGACAGGGGTTATGACGAGCAGTACTTC.